A selection of T cell receptor beta chains follows, all from one sample in a study of T cell changes during pregnancy in multiple sclerosis. Data came from immunoSEQ multiplex PCR; TCRdb stores just in-frame clones and leaves some out. This table holds 45,000 to 70,000 clones, 90% to 95% found once. The source was peripheral blood, collected in the third trimester of pregnancy. The receptors derive from a female donor in good health, enrolled as a control in a pregnancy study. Both conserved end residues are part of each CDR3.

v_call	j_call	cdr3_length	cdr3_aa
TRBV6-5	TRBJ2-5	15	CASRPYAGQYGTQYF
TRBV10-3	TRBJ1-1	12	CAIGGQDSEAFF
TRBV29-1	TRBJ1-2	14	CSAEGQNANYGYTF
TRBV4-1	TRBJ2-1	19	CASSQVATQGVGSYNEQFF
TRBV4-1	TRBJ2-3	19	CASRPLGTSGGATTDTQYF
TRBV14	TRBJ2-5	14	CASSPGQAEETQYF
TRBV7-9	TRBJ2-2	13	CASSPQGTGELFF
TRBV2	TRBJ2-3	14	CANRLATLSDTQYF
TRBV19	TRBJ1-1	15	CASIPAGVDDTEAFF
TRBV11-1	TRBJ2-1	17	CASSPGGTGRARNEQFF
TRBV7-9	TRBJ1-3	12	CASSPQGYTIYF
TRBV27	TRBJ2-7	14	CASSFYRGPYEQYF
TRBV21-1	TRBJ1-2	15	CASSSRTDRRYGYTF
TRBV5-6	TRBJ1-5	15	CASSPRGWGNQPQHF
TRBV7-2	TRBJ2-3	16	CASSSNRVYRTDTQYF
TRBV29-1	TRBJ1-1	13	CSVKGQFDTEAFF
TRBV27	TRBJ2-7	15	CASSLLPGPYYEQYF
TRBV27	TRBJ2-6	16	CASSSGGNAGANVLTF
TRBV30	TRBJ1-3	15	CAGSTGGFSGNTIYF
TRBV12-2	TRBJ2-4	17	CASRLAGTGGTKNIQYF
TRBV5-1	TRBJ2-3	14	CASSLGGPTDTQYF
TRBV7-2	TRBJ2-2	14	CASSTQGYGGELFF
TRBV27	TRBJ1-1	15	CASRTNPVTNTEAFF
TRBV30	TRBJ2-3	16	CAWIPLGGGVTDTQYF
TRBV7-3	TRBJ2-3	14	CASSFGLAADTQYF